This T cell receptor (beta chain) was sequenced for a study of OX40 agonist ivuxolimab in advanced cancers. Study overall: Patients enrolled in dose escalation were diagnosed with hepatocellular carcinoma, melanoma, renal cell or head and neck cancer.

The CDR3 spans 12 residues. The germline V gene has CDR1 MNHNY and CDR2 SVGAGI (reference sequence). The ends lost 6 bases at V and 9 bases at J; junction bases unmatched: 2. Regarding the study as a whole: Low normalized T-cell clonal expansion also characterized some of the nonresponders. At 0.1 to 3.0 mg/kg and by week 6, clonal expansion occurred in CD4+ and CD8+ blood T cells. Researchers did not establish what antigens the expanded peripheral T cells target.

To note about this clone: Its target is unknown.

Some clones are missing from TCRdb's copy, which holds only in-frame ones; the method was immunoSEQ multiplex PCR. The sample has roughly 91,000 clones, 90% to 97% seen once. This clonotype was sampled from an adult with an advanced solid tumor such as melanoma, head and neck, liver or kidney cancer. The chain combines TRBV6-6 with TRBJ2-1, with TRBD2 matching over 10 bases. The specimen was CD4+ or CD8+ T cells sorted from blood, collected in a trial of the OX40 agonist ivuxolimab. The CDR3 region has the DNA TGTGCCAGCAGCCCTAGCGGGGGTGAGCAGTTCTTC. Protein: CASSPSGGEQFF.